Following are 4 T cell receptor beta chains from one sample sequenced in a study of regulatory T cells in long-lasting Graves disease. Time point meaning: newly diagnosed GD, antithyroid drugs for less than 3 months. Preparation of the TCR library used RNA extracted from PBMCs. Both iRepertoire HTBI primers and Arm-PCR of CDR3 regions were used to build the TCR beta libraries. One entry per CDR3 protein results from TCRdb running MiXCR on the multiplex PCR reads. Among roughly 260,000 distinct CDR3 sequences listed, 18% were seen once. This same sample was also part of a study on T cells in Graves' hyperthyroidism and ophthalmopathy.

Here the sequenced sample was peripheral blood mononuclear cells (PBMCs), taken at new diagnosis, from a patient treated with antithyroid drugs. These TCRs come from a woman in her 30s with Graves disease.

This clonotype has ten or more counts. The junction does not match germline at one end; this may be a read error. The chain is built from TRBV7-9 and TRBJ1-2; TRBD1 might be the D (5 bases). Germline CDR1 SEHNR, CDR2 FQNEAQ (reference sequence). The CDR3 loop spans 10 amino acids. The CDR3 nucleotides read TGTGCCAGCAGCCTCCTTTCGACAGACTTC. It encodes CASSLLSTDF.

This clonotype has a count of ten or more. The chain is built from TRBV15 and TRBJ2-6, with D uncertain. The CDR3 runs 13 residues. Trimming removed 1 base from V and 3 bases from J, with 1 base in between. The germline V gene has CDR1 LNHNV and CDR2 YYDKDF (reference sequence). CDR3 amino acids: CATSRVGANVLTF. The CDR3 DNA reads TGTGCCACCAGCAGAGTTGGGGCCAACGTCCTGACTTTC.

Regarding this clonotype: Since a far larger clone is one base different, this is likely a read error. The chain combines TRBV11-2 with TRBJ1-1; unclear D gene. The CDR3 consists of 12 residues. V was cut by 3 bases and J by 3 bases, with 5 bases left in between. CDR1 SGHAT and CDR2 FQNNGV come from the germline V gene. The CDR3 sequence: CASSFSYTEAFF. CDR3 nucleotides: TGTGCCAGCAGCTTTTCGTACACTGAAGCTTTCTTT.

The rearrangement links TRBV7-2 to TRBJ1-2, with 12 bases fitting TRBD1. Germline CDR1 is SGHTA and CDR2 is FQGNSA. The ends lost 2 bases at V and 8 bases at J; junction bases unmatched: 9. The CDR3 has 16 residues. The CDR3 region is CASSLPGQGAREGYTF. CDR3 in DNA: TGTGCCAGCAGCTTACCGGGACAGGGGGCTCGAGAGGGCTACACCTTC.